The 21 T cell receptor beta chains in this list originate from one sample, sequenced in a study of monozygotic twins with inflammatory bowel disease. Reanalyzing the 5' RACE reads, TCRdb keeps one entry per CDR3 protein, without DNA. The record lists 440,000 or so distinct CDR3 sequences, of which the ten most abundant hold around 2.3%. The specimen sequenced was blood. The receptors derive from a human donor with ulcerative colitis or Crohn's disease, or a healthy co-twin of an affected twin (not recorded which).

The chain uses TRBV20-1 and TRBJ2-2; no DNA is available, so the TRBD1 call from TCRdb remains unchecked. The germline V gene has CDR1 DFQATT and CDR2 SNEGSKA (reference sequence). The CDR3 loop spans 14 amino acids. The CDR3: CSATGGARPGELFF.

The CDR3 region is CASSQSRLKHYGYTF. This chain uses TRBV4-3 with TRBJ1-2. The germline V gene has CDR1 LGHNA and CDR2 YSLEER. The CDR3 loop spans 15 amino acids.

The chain couples TRBV7-9 to TRBJ2-3; the D call from TCRdb, TRBD1, cannot be confirmed without DNA. Looked up from germline, CDR1 is SEHNR and CDR2 is FQNEAQ (reference sequence). The CDR3 consists of 16 residues. CDR3 in amino acids: CASSPARDRSTDTQYF.

The J gene is TRBJ1-5, the V gene TRBV30. Germline V CDR1 and CDR2: GTSNPN, SVGIG (reference sequence). The CDR3 loop spans 13 amino acids. CDR3 in amino acids: CAWSGEGNQPQHF.

This chain uses TRBV18 with TRBJ2-1; TCRdb selects TRBD1, and the lack of DNA leaves this call unchecked. CDR1 and CDR2 (germline): KGHSH, LQKENI. There are 17 residues in the CDR3. CDR3 amino acids: CASSPGPRDRAYNEQFF.

Here the CDR3 reads CASRLRGVQETQYF. This sequence joins TRBV19 and TRBJ2-5. Looked up from germline, CDR1 is LNHDA and CDR2 is SQIVND (reference sequence). This CDR3 is built from 14 residues.

The chain recombines TRBV2 with TRBJ2-2; the D call of TRBD2 rests on TCRdb alone, since no DNA is present to check it. The V gene's germline CDR1 is SNHLY and CDR2 FYNNEI. This CDR3 spans 15 amino acids. The CDR3 is CASSVISVNTGELFF. The full variable domain, with the rest looked up from reference TRBV2 and TRBJ2-2, is EPEVTQTPSHQVTQMGQEVILRCVPISNHLYFYWYRQILGQKVEFLVSFYNNEISEKSEIFDDQFSVERPDGSNFTLKIRSTKLEDSAMYFCASSVISVNTGELFFGEGSRLTVL.

The chain is built from TRBV6-5 and TRBJ2-7. Germline V gene data show CDR1 as MNHEY and CDR2 as SVGAGI. This CDR3 contains 13 residues. The CDR3 loop is CASSYSAGRGQYF.

The rearrangement uses TRBV5-5 and TRBJ2-3. CDR3 size: 16 residues. The germline V gene encodes CDR1 SGHKS and CDR2 YYEKEE (reference sequence). CDR3 loop: CASSLRQIGGTDTQYF.

The rearrangement uses TRBV10-3 and TRBJ2-5. Germline V gene lookup returns CDR1 ENHRY and CDR2 SYGVKD. The CDR3 contains 15 residues. The CDR3 protein is CAISDFASGQGTQYF.

The chain recombines TRBV6-1 with TRBJ2-3; TCRdb proposes TRBD1, but this gene call is untestable without DNA. CDR3 length: 14 amino acids. The germline V gene encodes CDR1 MNHNS and CDR2 SASEGT. The CDR3 region is CASRDGGLGDTQYF.

The chain has TRBV6-4 and TRBJ2-3; TCRdb's D gene call, TRBD1, goes unchecked for lack of DNA. Per the germline V gene, CDR1 is MRHNA and CDR2 is SNTAGT. The CDR3 runs 15 residues. CDR3 in amino acids: CASSDWDRGEDTQYF.

The chain uses TRBV6-1 and TRBJ1-1. The CDR3 sequence is 14 residues long. Per the germline V gene, CDR1 is MNHNS and CDR2 is SASEGT. CDR3 protein: CASGTDSSVSEAFF.

J is TRBJ1-2 and V is TRBV5-1; TCRdb lists TRBD1, though no DNA is available to test this call. Per germline, CDR1 SGHRS and CDR2 YFSETQ. There are 14 residues in the CDR3. CDR3 region: CASSSLTENYGYSF.

This chain uses TRBV30 with TRBJ2-7. This CDR3 comprises 16 residues. Germline V gene sequence: CDR1 GTSNPN, CDR2 SVGIG (reference sequence). The CDR3 loop reads CAWGNQWTANSYEQYF.

This chain uses TRBV18 with TRBJ2-1; with no DNA, the TCRdb D assignment of TRBD1 cannot be verified. The germline V gene has CDR1 KGHSH and CDR2 LQKENI. The CDR3 totals 14 residues. CDR3 in amino acids: CASSPIRDLDEQFF.

The rearrangement joins TRBV7-2 to TRBJ2-1. CDR3 length: 13 amino acids. Germline CDR1 SGHTA, CDR2 FQGNSA. CDR3 residues: CASSLEGLDEQFF.

The J gene is TRBJ2-2, the V gene TRBV5-1; TCRdb names TRBD2, which stays unverified in the absence of DNA. The CDR3 loop spans 17 amino acids. The germline V gene encodes CDR1 SGHRS and CDR2 YFSETQ. The chain's CDR3 is CASYPSRGTSNTGELFF.

This chain uses TRBV20-1 with TRBJ2-3. Looked up from germline, CDR1 is DFQATT and CDR2 is SNEGSKA (reference sequence). CDR3 length: 13 residues. The CDR3 protein is CSARDQNTDTQYF.

The chain employs TRBV3-1 and TRBJ2-2; as DNA is missing, the TRBD1 call by TCRdb cannot be tested. This CDR3 has 14 residues. The germline gives CDR1 LGHDT, CDR2 YNNKEL (reference sequence). The CDR3 spells CASSPTGFTGELFF. The full variable domain, rest sourced from reference TRBV3-1 and TRBJ2-2, is DTAVSQTPKYLVTQMGNDKSIKCEQNLGHDTMYWYKQDSKKFLKIMFSYNNKELIINETVPNRFSPKSPDKAHLNLHINSLELGDSAVYFCASSPTGFTGELFFGEGSRLTVL.

The chain uses TRBV5-5 and TRBJ2-3; TCRdb selects TRBD1, and the lack of DNA leaves this call unchecked. This CDR3 comprises 12 residues. Per germline, CDR1 SGHKS and CDR2 YYEKEE (reference sequence). This chain's CDR3 is CASSLSRGTQYF.